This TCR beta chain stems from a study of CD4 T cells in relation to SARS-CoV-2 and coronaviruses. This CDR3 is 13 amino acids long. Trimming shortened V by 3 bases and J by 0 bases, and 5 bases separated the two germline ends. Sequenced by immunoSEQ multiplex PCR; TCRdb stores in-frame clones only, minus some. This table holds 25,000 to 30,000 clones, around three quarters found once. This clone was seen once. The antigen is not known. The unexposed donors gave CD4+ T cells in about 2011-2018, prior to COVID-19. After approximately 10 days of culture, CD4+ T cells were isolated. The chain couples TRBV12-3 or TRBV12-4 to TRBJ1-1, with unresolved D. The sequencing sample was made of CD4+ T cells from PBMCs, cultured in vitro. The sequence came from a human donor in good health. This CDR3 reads CASSFSMNTEAFF. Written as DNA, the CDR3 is TGTGCCAGCAGTTTCTCCATGAACACTGAAGCTTTCTTT.